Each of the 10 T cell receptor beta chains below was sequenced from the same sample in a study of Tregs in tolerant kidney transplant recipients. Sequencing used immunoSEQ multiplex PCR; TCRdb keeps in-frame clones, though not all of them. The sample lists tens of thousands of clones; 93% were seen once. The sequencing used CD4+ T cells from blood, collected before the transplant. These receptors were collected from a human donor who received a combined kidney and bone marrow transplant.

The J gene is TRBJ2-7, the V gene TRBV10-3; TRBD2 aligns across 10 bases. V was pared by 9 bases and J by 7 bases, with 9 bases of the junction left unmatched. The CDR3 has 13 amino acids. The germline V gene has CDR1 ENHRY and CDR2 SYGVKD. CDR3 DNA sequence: TGTGCCATAAAGCGGGAGGGGACTGGGGAGCAGTACTTC. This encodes CAIKREGTGEQYF.

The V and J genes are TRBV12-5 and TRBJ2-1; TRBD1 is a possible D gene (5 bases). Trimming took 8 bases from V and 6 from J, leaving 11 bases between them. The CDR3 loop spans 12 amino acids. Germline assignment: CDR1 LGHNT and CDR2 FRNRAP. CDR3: CASRYQGNEQFF. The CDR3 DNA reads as TGTGCTAGTCGCTATCAGGGCAATGAGCAGTTCTTC. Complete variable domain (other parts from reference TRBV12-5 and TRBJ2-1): DARVTQTPRHKVTEMGQEVTMRCQPILGHNTVFWYRQTMMQGLELLAYFRNRAPLDDSGMPKDRFSAEMPDATLATLKIQPSEPRDSAVYFCASRYQGNEQFFGPGTRLTVL.

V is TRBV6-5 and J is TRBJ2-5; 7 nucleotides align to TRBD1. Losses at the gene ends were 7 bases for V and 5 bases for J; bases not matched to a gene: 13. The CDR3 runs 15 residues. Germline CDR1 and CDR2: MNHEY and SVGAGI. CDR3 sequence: CASTHLGGGLETQYF. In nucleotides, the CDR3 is TGTGCCAGCACTCACTTAGGGGGCGGTTTGGAGACCCAGTACTTC.

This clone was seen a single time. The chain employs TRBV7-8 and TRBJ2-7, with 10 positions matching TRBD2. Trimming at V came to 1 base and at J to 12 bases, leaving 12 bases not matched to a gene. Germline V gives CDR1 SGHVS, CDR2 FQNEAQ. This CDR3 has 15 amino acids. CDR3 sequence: CASSLGGLAGESSYF. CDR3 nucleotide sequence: TGTGCCAGCAGCTTAGGAGGTCTAGCGGGGGAGAGTTCGTACTTC. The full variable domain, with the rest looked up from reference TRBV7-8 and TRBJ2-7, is GAGVSQSPRYKVAKRGQDVALRCDPISGHVSLFWYQQALGQGPEFLTYFQNEAQLDKSGLPSDRFFAERPEGSVSTLKIQRTQQEDSAVYLCASSLGGLAGESSYFGPGTRLTVT.

Written as DNA, the CDR3 is TGTGCCAGCAGCTCAACCACAGGGGGACACGAGCAGTACTTC. Protein sequence: CASSSTTGGHEQYF. The V call is TRBV11-2, the J call TRBJ2-7; 8 positions agree with TRBD1. The V gene end was trimmed by 4 bases and the J gene end by 5 bases; junction bases not matched to a gene: 7. Germline V gene data show CDR1 as SGHAT and CDR2 as FQNNGV. The CDR3 is 14 residues long.

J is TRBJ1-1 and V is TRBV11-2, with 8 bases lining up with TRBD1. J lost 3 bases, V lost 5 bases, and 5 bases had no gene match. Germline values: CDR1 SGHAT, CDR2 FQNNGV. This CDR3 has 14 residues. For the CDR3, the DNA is TGTGCCAGCAGCCCGACAGGGGAGGACACTGAAGCTTTCTTT. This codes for CASSPTGEDTEAFF.

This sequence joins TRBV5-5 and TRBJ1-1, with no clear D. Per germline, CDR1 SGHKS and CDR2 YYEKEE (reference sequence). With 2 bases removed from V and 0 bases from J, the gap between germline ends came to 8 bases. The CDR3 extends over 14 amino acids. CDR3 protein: CASSLSQVNTEAFF. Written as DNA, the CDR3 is TGTGCCAGCAGCTTAAGCCAGGTGAACACTGAAGCTTTCTTT.

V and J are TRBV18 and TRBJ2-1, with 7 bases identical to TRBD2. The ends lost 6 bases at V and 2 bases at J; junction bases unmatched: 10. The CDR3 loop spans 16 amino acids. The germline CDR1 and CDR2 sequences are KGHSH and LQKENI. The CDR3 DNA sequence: TGTGCCAGCTCGCGCCAGTCTGGGAGGGCCTACAATGAGCAGTTCTTC. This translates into CASSRQSGRAYNEQFF.

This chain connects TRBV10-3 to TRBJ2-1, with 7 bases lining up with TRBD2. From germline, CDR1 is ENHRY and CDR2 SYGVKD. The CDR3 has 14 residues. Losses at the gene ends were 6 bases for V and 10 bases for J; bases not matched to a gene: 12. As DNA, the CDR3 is TGTGCCATCAGGACCCGGACTAGTTCAAACGAGCAGTTCTTC. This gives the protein CAIRTRTSSNEQFF.

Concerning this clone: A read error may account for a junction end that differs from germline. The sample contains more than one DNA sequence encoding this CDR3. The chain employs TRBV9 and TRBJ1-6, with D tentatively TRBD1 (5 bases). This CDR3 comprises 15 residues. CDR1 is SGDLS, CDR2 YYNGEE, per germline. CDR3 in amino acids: CASSVGQGNNSPLHF. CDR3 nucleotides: TGTGCCAGCAGCGTAGGTCAGGGTAATAATTCCCCCCTCCACTTT.